Below, 10 T cell receptor beta chains from the same sample are listed, as sequenced in a study of T cell responses to AZD1222 COVID-19 vaccine. The data were produced by immunoSEQ multiplex PCR, yet TCRdb's version contains in-frame clones alone and is incomplete. This table has 150,000 or so clones, approximately 93% appearing once. Sample: peripheral blood, taken 28 days after the second AZD1222 dose. Receptors were obtained from an adult who received the AZD1222 COVID-19 vaccine.

The genes are TRBV7-9 and TRBJ1-2, with TRBD1 matching over 7 bases. V lost 1 base to trimming and J lost 8 bases; unmatched junction nucleotides: 7. The germline gives CDR1 SEHNR, CDR2 FQNEAQ (reference sequence). The CDR3 has 14 amino acids. In DNA form, the CDR3 reads TGTGCCAGCAGCTTAGAGGGGGCAGTGTGGGGCTACACCTTC. Translation: CASSLEGAVWGYTF.

J is TRBJ2-7 and V is TRBV7-9, with a weak D call TRBD1 (6 bases). Trimming removed 0 bases at V and 3 bases at J, with 15 bases between. This CDR3 is built from 16 residues. Per the germline V gene, CDR1 is SEHNR and CDR2 is FQNEAQ (reference sequence). As DNA, the CDR3 is TGTGCCAGCAGCTTAGCGGGTTTGGACAGAAACTACGAGCAGTACTTC. It specifies CASSLAGLDRNYEQYF.

The genes are TRBV5-1 and TRBJ1-1, with 7 nucleotides matching TRBD1. V trimming: 3 bases; J trimming: 2 bases; junction bases outside the gene matches: 10. CDR1 SGHRS and CDR2 YFSETQ come from the germline V gene. CDR3 size: 16 residues. CDR3 amino acids: CASSSRQGTLNTEAFF. The CDR3, as DNA: TGCGCCAGCAGCTCAAGACAGGGCACTCTTAACACTGAAGCTTTCTTT.

The chain is built from TRBV7-2 and TRBJ1-5; tentatively, D is TRBD1 (5 bases). CDR3 size: 16 residues. Trimming cost V 6 bases and J 4 bases, with 19 bases left between them. Germline CDR1 SGHTA, CDR2 FQGNSA. The CDR3 DNA reads TGTGCCAGCAGTCTTACGATGGGCGGGGGTAATCAGCCCCAGCATTTT. Translating gives CASSLTMGGGNQPQHF.

A single count supports this clone. The V and J genes are TRBV7-9 and TRBJ1-1; 7 nucleotides line up with TRBD1. CDR1 is SEHNR, CDR2 FQNEAQ, per germline (reference sequence). CDR3 size: 13 residues. J was trimmed by 7 bases and V by 8 bases; bases with no gene match: 10. CDR3 amino acids: CASQGGLLGEAFF. CDR3 bases: TGTGCCAGCCAGGGGGGACTTCTGGGTGAAGCTTTCTTT.

This chain joins TRBV7-9 and TRBJ2-3; TRBD1 might be the D (6 bases). Germline loops: CDR1 SEHNR, CDR2 FQNEAQ (reference sequence). V was cut by 0 bases and J by 4 bases, with 14 bases left in between. CDR3 length: 16 residues. The DNA for the CDR3 is TGTGCCAGCAGCTTAGCGGAGACAGGTCTCGCAGATACGCAGTATTTT. This encodes CASSLAETGLADTQYF.

The chain combines TRBV27 with TRBJ1-5, with D possibly TRBD1 on 6 matching bases. V lost 2 bases, J lost 0 bases, and 11 bases lay in between. The CDR3 totals 16 residues. CDR1 is MNHEY and CDR2 is SMNVEV in the germline V gene (reference sequence). The CDR3 reads CASSLGGGYSNQPQHF. The CDR3 DNA follows: TGTGCCAGCAGTTTAGGGGGGGGCTATAGCAATCAGCCCCAGCATTTT.

The chain recombines TRBV4-3 with TRBJ2-3; TRBD2 matches at 7 bases. The V segment lost 1 base and the J segment 6 bases; nucleotides outside the gene matches: 7. Germline loops: CDR1 LGHNA, CDR2 YSLEER. This CDR3 has 15 amino acids. The CDR3 spells CASSQGPAGQDTQYF. CDR3 DNA sequence: TGCGCCAGCAGCCAAGGCCCAGCGGGGCAGGATACGCAGTATTTT.

The rearrangement joins TRBV18 to TRBJ2-3; no clear D gene. V was pared by 1 base and J by 5 bases, with 16 bases between. CDR1 and CDR2 (germline): KGHSH, LQKENI. This CDR3 has 16 residues. CDR3 residues: CASSPLGSRIEDTQYF. Written as DNA, the CDR3 is TGTGCCAGCTCACCACTGGGTAGTCGTATCGAAGATACGCAGTATTTT. Using reference TRBV18 and TRBJ2-3 for the parts outside the CDR3, the full variable domain is NAGVMQNPRHLVRRRGQEARLRCSPMKGHSHVYWYRQLPEEGLKFMVYLQKENIIDESGMPKERFSAEFPKEGPSILRIQQVVRGDSAAYFCASSPLGSRIEDTQYFGPGTRLTVL.

V and J are TRBV7-2 and TRBJ1-2; 7 positions agree with TRBD1. The CDR3 totals 17 residues. V trimming: 0 bases; J trimming: 0 bases; junction bases outside the gene matches: 7. The germline gives CDR1 SGHTA, CDR2 FQGNSA. The CDR3 protein is CASSLAGRGNTNYGYTF. The CDR3 coding sequence is TGTGCCAGCAGCTTAGCGGGCAGGGGGAATACTAACTATGGCTACACCTTC.